The clone carrying this TCR beta chain was recorded once. From germline, CDR1 is MDHEN and CDR2 SYDVKM. V lost 8 bases to trimming and J lost 1 base, with 17 bases between them. This CDR3 is 15 amino acids long. This entry is derived from a study of cytomegalovirus exposure and HLA in healthy donors. Profiling relied on immunoSEQ multiplex PCR, and the TCRdb table lists in-frame clones only, not all of them. The table includes about 140,000 clones, approximately 84% detected once. The chain employs TRBV28 and TRBJ2-5, with TRBD2 as a possible D gene (5 bases). The material sequenced was PBMCs. This clonotype originated in a woman in her 30s in good health and CMV-seronegative. The CDR3 DNA follows: TGTGCCAGCGGGAGCGTACATAACCTCCAAGAGACCCAGTACTTC. Its translation is CASGSVHNLQETQYF.